This TCR beta chain is drawn from a study of blood T cell repertoires in COVID-19. Germline V lookup: CDR1 KGHSH, CDR2 LQKENI. V gave up 3 bases and J gave up 5 bases; unmatched junction bases: 8. The CDR3 runs 15 residues. Method: immunoSEQ multiplex PCR; TCRdb's copy keeps in-frame clones and lacks some. The sample carries about 290,000 clones, roughly 86% recorded once. This sequence originates from a woman in her twenties or thirties with COVID-19, enrolled during active disease. This rearrangement joins TRBV18 to TRBJ1-1; TRBD1 matches at 8 bases. Sequenced: peripheral blood. The CDR3 protein is CASSPLGQGRTEAFF. CDR3 nucleotides: TGTGCCAGCTCACCCCTTGGACAGGGCCGTACTGAAGCTTTCTTT.